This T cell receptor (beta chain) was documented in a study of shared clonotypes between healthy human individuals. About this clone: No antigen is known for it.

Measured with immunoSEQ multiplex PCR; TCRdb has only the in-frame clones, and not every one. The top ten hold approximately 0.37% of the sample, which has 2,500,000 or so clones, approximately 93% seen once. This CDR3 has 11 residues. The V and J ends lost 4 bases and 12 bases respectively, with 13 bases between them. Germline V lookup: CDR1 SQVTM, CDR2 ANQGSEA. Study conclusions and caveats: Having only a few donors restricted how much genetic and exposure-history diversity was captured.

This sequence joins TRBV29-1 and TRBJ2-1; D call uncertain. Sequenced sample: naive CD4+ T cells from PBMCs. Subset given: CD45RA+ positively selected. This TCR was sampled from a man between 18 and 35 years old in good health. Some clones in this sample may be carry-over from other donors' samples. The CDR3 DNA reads TGCAGCGTTGCCCGCGGACCAGGGCAGTTCTTC. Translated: CSVARGPGQFF.